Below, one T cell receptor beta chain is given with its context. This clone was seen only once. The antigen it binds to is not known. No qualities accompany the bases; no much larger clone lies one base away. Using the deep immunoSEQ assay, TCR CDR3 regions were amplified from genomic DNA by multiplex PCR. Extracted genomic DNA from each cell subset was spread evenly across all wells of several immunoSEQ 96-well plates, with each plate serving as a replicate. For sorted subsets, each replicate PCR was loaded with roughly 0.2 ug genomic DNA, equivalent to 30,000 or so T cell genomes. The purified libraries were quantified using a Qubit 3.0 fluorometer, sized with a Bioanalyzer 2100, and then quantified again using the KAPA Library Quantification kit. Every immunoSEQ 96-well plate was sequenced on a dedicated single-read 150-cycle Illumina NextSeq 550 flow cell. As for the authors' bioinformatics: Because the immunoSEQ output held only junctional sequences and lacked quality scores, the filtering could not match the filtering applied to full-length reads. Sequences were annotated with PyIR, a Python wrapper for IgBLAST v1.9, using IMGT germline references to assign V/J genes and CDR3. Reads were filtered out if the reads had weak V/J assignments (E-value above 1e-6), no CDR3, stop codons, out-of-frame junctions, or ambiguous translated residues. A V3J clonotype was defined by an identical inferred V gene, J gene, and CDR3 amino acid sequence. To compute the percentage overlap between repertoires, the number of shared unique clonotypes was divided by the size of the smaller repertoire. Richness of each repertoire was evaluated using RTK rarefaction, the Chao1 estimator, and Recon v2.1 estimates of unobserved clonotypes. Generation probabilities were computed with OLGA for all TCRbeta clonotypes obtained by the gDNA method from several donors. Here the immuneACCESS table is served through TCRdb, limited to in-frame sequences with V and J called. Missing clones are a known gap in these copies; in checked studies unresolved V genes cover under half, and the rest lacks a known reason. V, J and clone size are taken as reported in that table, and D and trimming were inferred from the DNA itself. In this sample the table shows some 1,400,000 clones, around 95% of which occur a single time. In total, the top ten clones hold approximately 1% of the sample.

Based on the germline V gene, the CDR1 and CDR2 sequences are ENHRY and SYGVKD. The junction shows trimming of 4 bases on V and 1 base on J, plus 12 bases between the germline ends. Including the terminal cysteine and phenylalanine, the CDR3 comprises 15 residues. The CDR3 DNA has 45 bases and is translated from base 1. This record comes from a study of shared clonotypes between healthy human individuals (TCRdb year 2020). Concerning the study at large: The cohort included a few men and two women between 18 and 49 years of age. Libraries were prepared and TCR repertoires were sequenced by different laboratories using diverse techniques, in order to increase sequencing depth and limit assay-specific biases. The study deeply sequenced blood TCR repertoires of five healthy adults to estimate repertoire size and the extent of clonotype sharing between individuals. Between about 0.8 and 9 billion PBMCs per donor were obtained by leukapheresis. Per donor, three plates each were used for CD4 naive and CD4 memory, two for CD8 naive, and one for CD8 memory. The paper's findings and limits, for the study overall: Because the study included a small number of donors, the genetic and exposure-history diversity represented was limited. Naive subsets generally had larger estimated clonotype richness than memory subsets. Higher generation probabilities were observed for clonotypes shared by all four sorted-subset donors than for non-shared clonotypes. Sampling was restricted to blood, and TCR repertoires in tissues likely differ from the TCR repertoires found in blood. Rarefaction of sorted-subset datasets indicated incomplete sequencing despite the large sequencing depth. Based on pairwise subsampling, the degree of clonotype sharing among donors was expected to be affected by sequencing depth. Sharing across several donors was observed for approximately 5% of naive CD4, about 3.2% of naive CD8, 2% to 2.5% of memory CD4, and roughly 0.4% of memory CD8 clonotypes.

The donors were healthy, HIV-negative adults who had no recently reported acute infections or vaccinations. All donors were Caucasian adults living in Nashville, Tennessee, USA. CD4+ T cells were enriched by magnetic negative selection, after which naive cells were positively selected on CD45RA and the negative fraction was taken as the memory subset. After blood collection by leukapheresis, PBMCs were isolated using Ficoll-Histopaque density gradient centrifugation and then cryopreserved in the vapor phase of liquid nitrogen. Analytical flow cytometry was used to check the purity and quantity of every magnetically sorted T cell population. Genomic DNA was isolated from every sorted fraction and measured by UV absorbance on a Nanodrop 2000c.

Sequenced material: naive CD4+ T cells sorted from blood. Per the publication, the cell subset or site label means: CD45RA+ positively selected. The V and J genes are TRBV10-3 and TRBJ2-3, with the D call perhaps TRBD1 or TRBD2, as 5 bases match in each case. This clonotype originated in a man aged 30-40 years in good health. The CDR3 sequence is CAISGGTGRTDTQYF. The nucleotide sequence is TGTGCCATCAGTGGAGGGACGGGGCGCACAGATACGCAGTATTTT.